Following are 11 T cell receptor beta chains from one sample sequenced in a study of cytomegalovirus exposure and HLA in healthy donors. PCR amplification relied on 60 Vbeta primers (plus 13 Jbeta primers). The protocol was immunoSEQ multiplex PCR, while the TCRdb copy is restricted to in-frame clones and leaves out a portion. The sample gives 98,000 or so clones, 75% to 80% of which show up once; about 5.3% is in the top ten. The sequencing input was PBMCs. The receptors derive from a man aged 60 to 69 in good health and CMV-seropositive.

The genes are TRBV18 and TRBJ1-6; 11 bases map to TRBD1. The CDR3 runs 18 residues. Trimming cost V 5 bases and J 2 bases; bases outside gene matches: 8. CDR1 and CDR2 from the germline V gene are KGHSH and LQKENI. CDR3 region: CASSTLGQGDAYNSPLHF. CDR3 sequence (DNA): TGTGCCAGCTCAACCTTGGGACAGGGGGACGCCTATAATTCACCCCTCCACTTT.

This sequence joins TRBV11-2 and TRBJ2-3; the D is unclear. V dropped 3 bases and J dropped 5 bases, with 3 bases sitting between them. The CDR3 runs to 11 residues. The germline gives CDR1 SGHAT, CDR2 FQNNGV. The CDR3 DNA reads as TGTGCCAGCAGCTTCATAGATACGCAGTATTTT. It is translated as CASSFIDTQYF.

This clone has a single count. The genes are TRBV5-1 and TRBJ1-5, with D maybe TRBD1 (5 bases). The ends were cut back, 4 bases at V and 3 bases at J, with 14 bases in the middle. The CDR3 totals 15 residues. Germline values: CDR1 SGHRS, CDR2 YFSETQ. In DNA, the CDR3 is TGCGCCAGCAGCGGGGCAGGACGGAACAATCAGCCCCAGCATTTT. Translated, it gives CASSGAGRNNQPQHF.

The J gene is TRBJ1-2, the V gene TRBV28; TRBD1 aligns across 9 bases. V dropped 4 bases and J dropped 5; count of bases not matched to a gene: 5. Germline V lookup: CDR1 MDHEN, CDR2 SYDVKM. CDR3 size: 14 residues. CDR3 bases: TGTGCCAGCAGTTCTGGACAGGGGTTGTATGGCTACACCTTC. Translating gives CASSSGQGLYGYTF.

The chain employs TRBV6-6 and TRBJ2-1; TRBD2 might be the D (6 bases). Germline CDR1 reads MNHNY; CDR2 reads SVGAGI (reference sequence). V shed 5 bases and J shed 7 bases, with 15 bases lying between them. The CDR3 is 14 amino acids. The CDR3 DNA reads as TGTGCCAGCAGTACGCGGGACCCTGGGAATGAGCAGTTCTTC. Amino acid sequence: CASSTRDPGNEQFF.

The V gene is TRBV7-7, the J gene TRBJ2-7; 9 bases line up with TRBD2. The V gene's germline CDR1 is SSHAT and CDR2 FNYEAQ (reference sequence). V gave up 6 bases and J gave up 5 bases; unmatched junction bases: 5. CDR3 length: 13 amino acids. CDR3 in amino acids: CASSLGLANEQYF. The CDR3 coding sequence is TGTGCCAGCAGTCTGGGACTAGCAAACGAGCAGTACTTC. The whole variable domain, filled in from reference TRBV7-7 and TRBJ2-7, reads GAGVSQSPRYKVTKRGQDVTLRCDPISSHATLYWYQQALGQGPEFLTYFNYEAQPDKSGLPSDRFSAERPEGSISTLTIQRTEQRDSAMYRCASSLGLANEQYFGPGTRLTVT.

The chain employs TRBV7-9 and TRBJ1-2, with no clear D. This CDR3 contains 12 residues. Trimming left V 1 base short and J 5 bases short, with 5 bases between. CDR1 and CDR2 from the germline V gene are SEHNR and FQNEAQ (reference sequence). In DNA, the CDR3 is TGTGCCAGCAGCTTAGACAGATATGGCTACACCTTC. It encodes CASSLDRYGYTF.

As for this clone: The sample has other DNA sequences that encode this CDR3 too. This chain links TRBV15 with TRBJ1-3; 8 bases line up with TRBD1. Germline V lookup: CDR1 LNHNV, CDR2 YYDKDF (reference sequence). The CDR3 has 16 amino acids. The V segment lost 0 bases and the J segment 8 bases; nucleotides outside the gene matches: 9. This chain's CDR3 is CATSRDEDRDGDTIYF. The CDR3 DNA sequence: TGTGCCACCAGCAGAGACGAGGACAGGGACGGAGACACCATATATTTT.

This chain connects TRBV6-1 to TRBJ2-1, with D possibly matching TRBD2 (7 bases). Trimming took 4 bases from V and 4 from J, leaving 14 bases between them. The CDR3 sequence is 15 residues long. Per the germline V gene, CDR1 is MNHNS and CDR2 is SASEGT. CDR3 in DNA: TGTGCCAGCAGTGCCCGCGGGGGCCCTTACAATGAGCAGTTCTTC. This gives the protein CASSARGGPYNEQFF.

The V call is TRBV7-6, the J call TRBJ2-1, with 11 positions matching TRBD2. This CDR3 is 14 amino acids long. The junction had 0 bases not matched to a gene; V was cut back by 2 bases and J by 6 bases. Germline V gene lookup returns CDR1 SGHVS and CDR2 FNYEAQ. The CDR3 bases are TGTGCCAGCAGCTTACTAGCGGGGGGCAATGAGCAGTTCTTC. It yields the protein CASSLLAGGNEQFF.

The chain has TRBV4-1 and TRBJ2-3; possibly TRBD2 for D (6 bases). Trimming took off 0 bases at V and 4 bases at J, with 8 bases between the two ends. CDR1 is MGHRA and CDR2 is YSYEKL in the germline V gene. The CDR3 length is 14 residues. The CDR3 bases are TGCGCCAGCAGCCAAGATTGGGGGGCAGATACGCAGTATTTT. It encodes CASSQDWGADTQYF.